This T cell receptor (beta chain) was profiled in a study of blood T cell repertoires in COVID-19. The CDR3 length is 16 residues. V was clipped by 2 bases and J by 6 bases; unmatched bases: 6. Germline V gene sequence: CDR1 SGHAT, CDR2 FQNNGV. The data were produced by immunoSEQ multiplex PCR, yet TCRdb's version contains in-frame clones alone and is incomplete. Counted here are about 230,000 clones, under 90% occurring once; the ten biggest clones make up 15% to 20%. The TCR originated in a woman of 80 years or more with active or convalescent COVID-19. The sample comprised peripheral blood. The rearrangement uses TRBV11-2 and TRBJ2-4, with TRBD2 identical over 11 bases. The CDR3 sequence: CASSLLAGGWRNIQYF. For the CDR3, the DNA is TGTGCCAGCAGCTTACTAGCGGGAGGTTGGAGAAACATTCAGTACTTC.